The present TCR beta chain was sequenced within a study of graft-versus-host responses after intestinal transplantation. About the study: Grafts that recipients had were multivisceral, liver-intestinal, or isolated intestinal transplants. Anti-thymocyte globulin induction, then tacrolimus and steroids for around three years, went to all recipients.

From the graft tissue, intraepithelial and lamina propria lymphocytes were released through processing. Study-wide results and caveats: The highest levels of circulating GvH clones went along with early declines in HvG clones after transplant. Recipient marrow harbored GvH clones, some of which surfaced first in ileum or blood.

Only in-frame clones appear in the TCRdb table, and some are missing; sequencing was by immunoSEQ multiplex PCR. In the table there are some 15,000 clones, about 80% of which are singletons. As for this clone: Its antigen is still unknown.

Between the trimmed V and J ends, which lost 0 bases and 10 bases, there was a span of 13 bases. The CDR3 has 15 residues. Per germline, CDR1 SGHDN and CDR2 FVKESK. The source of this sequence is a human patient who received an intestinal transplant, so some T cells may come from the graft donor. Specimen: ileum tissue, collected less than 600 days after intestinal transplantation. V usage is TRBV14 and J usage is TRBJ1-6; no definite D call. CDR3 sequence (DNA): TGTGCCAGCAGCCAAGAAGAGGCCACAATATCACCCCTCCACTTT. Its translation: CASSQEEATISPLHF.